A single sample is the source of the 3 T cell receptor beta chains below, sequenced in a study of blood T cell repertoires in COVID-19. Clones were sequenced by immunoSEQ multiplex PCR, and TCRdb holds only the in-frame ones, with some missing. The top ten clones hold about 2.1% of a sample with about 400,000 clones, 88% of them seen once. Sequencing input: PBMCs or T cells enriched from blood (not recorded which). The source of these receptors is a middle-aged woman with acute COVID-19.

V and J are TRBV2 and TRBJ2-5; 13 positions match TRBD2. CDR1 and CDR2 from the germline V gene are SNHLY and FYNNEI. This CDR3 has 16 amino acids. J gave up 3 bases and V 3 bases, and 4 bases lay outside the gene matches. In DNA form, the CDR3 reads TGTGCCAGCAGTGAGACTAGCGGGGGGATTAAAGAGACCCAGTACTTC. Its protein is CASSETSGGIKETQYF.

The chain couples TRBV6-6 to TRBJ1-6, with 7 bases aligning to TRBD1. The V and J ends lost 4 bases and 9 bases, in that order; junction bases with no gene match: 3. Germline V gene data show CDR1 as MNHNY and CDR2 as SVGAGI (reference sequence). This CDR3 has 13 residues. The CDR3: CASSSGQSSPLHF. The CDR3 DNA sequence: TGTGCCAGCAGTTCGGGACAGAGTTCACCCCTCCACTTT.

The chain has TRBV9 and TRBJ2-2; 7 bases are shared with TRBD2. Germline V gene data show CDR1 as SGDLS and CDR2 as YYNGEE. The CDR3 is 16 residues long. Trimming took 0 bases from V and 2 from J; bases not matched to a gene: 4. CDR3 region: CASSVGRGENTGELFF. CDR3 bases: TGTGCCAGCAGCGTAGGTCGGGGGGAAAACACCGGGGAGCTGTTTTTT.